One and the same sample provided the 13 T cell receptor beta chains below, sequenced in a study of early T cells in non-severe SARS-CoV-2 infection. TCRdb reanalysed the 5' RACE reads using MiXCR and keeps one entry per CDR3 protein. The sample lists about 36,000 distinct CDR3 sequences, just under 4% occurring once. What was sequenced was whole blood. The source is an adult who was a healthcare worker with PCR-confirmed SARS-CoV-2 infection or an uninfected control (not recorded which).

This clonotype was detected ten times or more. The rearrangement uses TRBV20-1 and TRBJ2-6; a weak D match, TRBD1 (6 bases). CDR1 is DFQATT, CDR2 SNEGSKA, per germline (reference sequence). The CDR3 sequence is 15 residues long. V gave up 4 bases and J gave up 0 bases, with 10 bases separating them. The CDR3 nucleotides read TGCAGTGCTAACCAACAGGGCTCTGGGGCCAACGTCCTGACTTTC. The encoded protein is CSANQQGSGANVLTF.

This clonotype occurred a few times. J is TRBJ2-1 and V is TRBV13, with D unclear. In germline, CDR1 is PRHDT, CDR2 FYEKMQ (reference sequence). CDR3 length equals 16 residues. Trimming removed 5 bases at V and 2 bases at J, with 16 bases between. CDR3 sequence reads: CASSRPGFWTYNEQFF. CDR3 bases: TGTGCCAGCAGCCGCCCTGGGTTTTGGACCTACAATGAGCAGTTCTTC. Together with reference TRBV13 and TRBJ2-1, the CDR3 gives the full variable domain: AAGVIQSPRHLIKEKRETATLKCYPIPRHDTVYWYQQGPGQDPQFLISFYEKMQSDKGSIPDRFSAQQFSDYHSELNMSSLELGDSALYFCASSRPGFWTYNEQFFGPGTRLTVL.

The chain combines TRBV6-2 or TRBV6-3 with TRBJ2-7; TRBD1 might be the D (6 bases). The CDR3 spans 13 residues. Germline CDR1 reads MNHEY; CDR2 reads SVGEGT. V was shortened by 6 bases and J by 1 base, with 10 bases between the two germline ends. The CDR3 sequence is CASSRGQSYEQYF. In DNA form, the CDR3 reads TGTGCCAGCAGCCGAGGACAGTCCTACGAGCAGTACTTC.

This clonotype was seen repeatedly, ten times or more. The V and J genes are TRBV18 and TRBJ1-1, with a tentative D call TRBD1 (6 bases). This CDR3 is 14 amino acids long. Trimming took 3 bases from V and 1 from J, leaving 9 bases between them. From germline, CDR1 is KGHSH and CDR2 LQKENI. CDR3 loop: CASSPGHTNTEAFF. The CDR3 DNA reads as TGTGCCAGCTCACCGGGACACACGAACACTGAAGCTTTCTTT. Complete variable domain (other parts from reference TRBV18 and TRBJ1-1): NAGVMQNPRHLVRRRGQEARLRCSPMKGHSHVYWYRQLPEEGLKFMVYLQKENIIDESGMPKERFSAEFPKEGPSILRIQQVVRGDSAAYFCASSPGHTNTEAFFGQGTRLTVV.

In its sample, this clonotype was seen many times. The rearrangement links TRBV14 to TRBJ2-2; D is ambiguous. CDR1 and CDR2 from the germline V gene are SGHDN and FVKESK. Trimming removed 0 bases at V and 5 bases at J, with 7 bases between. CDR3 length equals 14 residues. The CDR3: CASSQDPDTGELFF. The CDR3, as DNA: TGTGCCAGCAGCCAAGATCCCGATACCGGGGAGCTGTTTTTT.

This clonotype has a count of ten or more. The chain links TRBV24-1 to TRBJ2-3; maybe TRBD1 (6 bases). V lost 6 bases and J lost 1, with 13 bases in between. The CDR3 is made up of 15 amino acids. CDR1 is KGHDR and CDR2 is SFDVKD in the germline V gene. Written as DNA, the CDR3 is TGTGCCACCAGTCAGGGGATGACTGGCACAGATACGCAGTATTTT. This sequence encodes CATSQGMTGTDTQYF.

The sample holds many counts of this clonotype. The genes are TRBV24-1 and TRBJ2-3; no clear D. The V gene's germline CDR1 is KGHDR and CDR2 SFDVKD. This CDR3 is built from 11 residues. The germline V and J ends were trimmed by 7 bases and 4 bases, with 5 bases remaining between them. Written as DNA, the CDR3 is TGTGCCACCAGCGGTGCAGATACGCAGTATTTT. It encodes CATSGADTQYF.

This clonotype was picked up many times. The rearrangement links TRBV13 to TRBJ1-1; D is unclear. The CDR3 loop spans 12 amino acids. From germline, CDR1 is PRHDT and CDR2 FYEKMQ (reference sequence). Deletions cut 4 bases from V and 5 bases from J, with 8 bases between. As DNA, the CDR3 is TGTGCCAGCAGCTCGGTGGGTACTGAAGCTTTCTTT. It encodes CASSSVGTEAFF.

This clonotype showed up many times. V and J are TRBV7-6 and TRBJ1-4; the D gene is possibly TRBD1 (5 bases). CDR3 length: 18 residues. Trimming pared 3 bases from V and 0 bases from J, leaving 17 bases between. Germline V gene lookup returns CDR1 SGHVS and CDR2 FNYEAQ. Here the CDR3 DNA reads TGTGCCAGCAGCTTGATGCAGGGCCCACTTACAACTAATGAAAAACTGTTTTTT. Its translation is CASSLMQGPLTTNEKLFF.

This clonotype occurred many times. J is TRBJ2-5 and V is TRBV29-1; D is uncertain. Trimming shortened V by 7 bases and J by 5 bases, and 8 bases separated the two germline ends. This CDR3 has 10 residues. Germline assignment: CDR1 SQVTM and CDR2 ANQGSEA. In DNA form, the CDR3 reads TGCAGCGGGGTGGAGGAGACCCAGTACTTC. Translated: CSGVEETQYF.

This clonotype was counted many times. This chain uses TRBV7-2 with TRBJ2-1; 8 bases agree with TRBD1. V lost 4 bases, J lost 7 bases, and 6 bases stayed unmatched. Germline CDR1 and CDR2: SGHTA and FQGNSA. This CDR3 spans 14 amino acids. The CDR3 here is CASSSDRVGNEQFF. In DNA form, the CDR3 reads TGTGCCAGCAGCTCGGACAGGGTGGGAAATGAGCAGTTCTTC.

The chain links TRBV6-2 or TRBV6-3 to TRBJ2-1, with 8 nucleotides matching TRBD2. The length of the CDR3 is 16 residues. CDR1 is MNHEY, CDR2 SVGEGT, per germline. The J segment lost 7 bases and the V segment lost 7 bases, leaving 15 bases of the junction unmatched. The CDR3: CASTEPGTRIRNEQFF. The CDR3 DNA reads TGTGCCAGCACCGAACCCGGGACTAGAATTAGGAATGAGCAGTTCTTC.

This clonotype occurred many times. The rearrangement links TRBV7-2 to TRBJ2-3; 8 positions agree with TRBD1. This CDR3 comprises 15 residues. Germline trimming cut 5 bases from V and 2 bases from J; bases unmatched to any gene: 6. Per the germline V gene, CDR1 is SGHTA and CDR2 is FQGNSA. In nucleotides, the CDR3 is TGTGCCAGCAGCCTGACAGGGGCGGACACAGATACGCAGTATTTT. Translation: CASSLTGADTDTQYF.